This T cell receptor (beta chain) comes out of a study of molecular identifiers for immune sequencing clone quantification (dated by TCRdb to the late 2010s). In the study overall: For a replicate experiment, the RNA from either around 20,000 or 99,000 naive CD8 T cells was divided into five aliquots, and four of those aliquots went on to sequencing. This methods study benchmarked molecular-identifier clustering-based TCR repertoire sequencing (MIDCIRS) and TCR RNA copy counting, using CD8 T cells to do so. Overall study results and their limits: In CMV-specific effector cells, over 99% of molecules were held by clones above 20 RNA copies, whereas under 1% of molecules were held by such clones in naive cells. Highly expanded clone sizes could be underestimated if identical TCR molecules share a barcode. When barcode sub-clustering was left out, chimeric consensus sequences inflated TCR diversity, with chimeras reaching as high as 47%. Even against a background of some 920,000 naive CD8 T cells, spiked-in Jurkat TCR RNA amounting to a single cell's worth was reported to be detectable. Spiked-in Jurkat TCR RNA (approximately 10 copies' worth), which is not part of the donor repertoire, was contained in the naive libraries. Modeling indicated roughly 3.2 TCR RNA copies recovered per cell, compared with about 10 by digital PCR, which implies a capture efficiency of approximately 31%.

At the junction V is shortened by 7 bases and J by 0 bases, with 10 bases in between. Measured from the cysteine to the phenylalanine, the CDR3 is 15 residues long. Only the CDR3 portion is preserved as DNA: 45 bases, with reading frame beginning at the first base. CDR1 and CDR2, per the germline V gene (reference sequence), are LNHDA and SQIVND. The library came from PCR. Data came from an Illumina HiSeq 4000. Bulk TCR libraries were prepared as previously described, using TCR primers listed in Table S5. Purification of total RNA was performed with the Qiagen AllPrep DNA/RNA kit. Before analysis, reads from multiple sequencing runs of one library were combined. For the original study's pipeline: Reads were retained only if their TCR constant sequence matched exactly, and those retained reads were trimmed to 150 nt and grouped according to their 12-nt molecular barcodes. Within each barcode group, reads were sub-clustered at a 15% Levenshtein threshold, and quality-weighted consensus sequences were built per RNA molecule. Non-functional sequences were filtered out, along with any lower-count sequence sitting one edit away from another sequence. Barcode sub-clusters with fewer than 20% of the maximum read count were removed, based on fitting two negative binomial distributions. TCRdb reworked the public reads: Q25 trimming with fastp, MiXCR clone assembly, productive beta chains retained. All rows with the same CDR3 protein become a single entry with the most common DNA and genes. For this entry, the V and J calls and clone size follow TCRdb and not the study's own pipeline. The sample includes about 320,000 distinct CDR3 sequences, with around 21% observed a single time. The top ten constitute under 0.95% of the sample.

Libraries of naive CD8 T cells were built from anywhere between roughly 17,000 and 1,000,000 sorted cells, with 10%, 30% or 50% of the purified RNA used. Naive CD8 T cells, defined as CD8+CD4-CCR7+CD45RA+, were FACS-sorted into RLT Plus buffer on a BD FACSAria II. Detection sensitivity was tested by spiking Jurkat RNA equal to some 11 TCR copies' worth into samples containing about 20,000-1,000,000 naive CD8 T cells. CD8 T cells were enriched using RosetteSep CD8+ T Cell Enrichment Cocktail and Ficoll-Paque, and the enriched cells then underwent ACK red cell lysis. Worth noting for this clonotype: Its antigen has not been determined. One base away there is no much larger clone; base qualities are not given.

Sequenced sample: naive CD8+ T cells from blood, with Jurkat cell RNA spiked in. The label giving this sample's cell subset or site can be read as: FACS-sorted CD8+CD4-CCR7+CD45RA+ naive T cells. This receptor was identified in a human donor in good health. Some libraries in this study had Jurkat cell RNA spiked in. The chain is assembled from TRBV19 and TRBJ2-6; perhaps TRBD2 is the D gene, with 5 bases matching. The CDR3 protein: CASTSGSSGANVLTF. Read as DNA, the sequence is TGTGCCAGTACCTCGGGGTCCTCTGGGGCCAACGTCCTGACTTTC.